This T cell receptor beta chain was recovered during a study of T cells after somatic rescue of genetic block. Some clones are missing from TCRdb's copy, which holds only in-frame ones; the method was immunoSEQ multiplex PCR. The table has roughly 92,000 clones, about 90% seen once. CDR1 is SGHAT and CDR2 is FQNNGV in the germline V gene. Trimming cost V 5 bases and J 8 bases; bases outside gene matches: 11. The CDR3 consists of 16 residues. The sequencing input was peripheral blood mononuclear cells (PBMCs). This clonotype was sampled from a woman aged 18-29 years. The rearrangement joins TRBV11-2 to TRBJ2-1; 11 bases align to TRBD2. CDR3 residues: CASSRGLAAYGDEQFF. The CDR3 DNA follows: TGTGCCAGCAGCAGGGGACTAGCGGCTTATGGGGATGAGCAGTTCTTC.